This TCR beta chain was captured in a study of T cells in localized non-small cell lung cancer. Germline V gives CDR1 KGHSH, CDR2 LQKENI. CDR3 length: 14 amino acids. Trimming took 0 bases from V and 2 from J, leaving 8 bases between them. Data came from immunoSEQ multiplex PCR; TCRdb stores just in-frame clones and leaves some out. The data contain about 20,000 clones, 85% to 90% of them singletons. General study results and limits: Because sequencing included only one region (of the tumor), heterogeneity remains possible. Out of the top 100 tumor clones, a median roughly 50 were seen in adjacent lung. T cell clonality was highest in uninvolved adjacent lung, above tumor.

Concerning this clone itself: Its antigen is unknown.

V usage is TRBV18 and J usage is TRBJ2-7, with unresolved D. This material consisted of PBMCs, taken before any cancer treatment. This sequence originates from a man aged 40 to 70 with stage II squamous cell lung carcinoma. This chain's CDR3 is CASSPPLNPYEQYF. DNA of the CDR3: TGTGCCAGCTCACCACCTTTAAACCCCTACGAGCAGTACTTC. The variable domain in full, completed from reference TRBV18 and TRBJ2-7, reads NAGVMQNPRHLVRRRGQEARLRCSPMKGHSHVYWYRQLPEEGLKFMVYLQKENIIDESGMPKERFSAEFPKEGPSILRIQQVVRGDSAAYFCASSPPLNPYEQYFGPGTRLTVT.